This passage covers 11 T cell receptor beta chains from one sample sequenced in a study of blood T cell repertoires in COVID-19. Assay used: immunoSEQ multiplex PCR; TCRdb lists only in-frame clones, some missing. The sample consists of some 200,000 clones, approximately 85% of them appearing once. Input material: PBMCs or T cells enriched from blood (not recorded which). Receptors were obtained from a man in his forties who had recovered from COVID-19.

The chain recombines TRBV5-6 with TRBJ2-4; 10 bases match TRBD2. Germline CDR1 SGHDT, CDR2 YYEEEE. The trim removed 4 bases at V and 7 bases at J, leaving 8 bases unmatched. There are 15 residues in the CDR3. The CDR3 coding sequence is TGTGCCAGCAGCCGCTTTAGCGGGGGGACGAACATTCAGTACTTC. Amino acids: CASSRFSGGTNIQYF.

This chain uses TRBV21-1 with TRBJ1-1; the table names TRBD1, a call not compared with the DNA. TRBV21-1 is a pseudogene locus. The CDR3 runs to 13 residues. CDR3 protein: CASSKNRDTEAFF. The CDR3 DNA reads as TGTGCCAGCAGCAAAAACAGGGACACTGAAGCTTTCTTT.

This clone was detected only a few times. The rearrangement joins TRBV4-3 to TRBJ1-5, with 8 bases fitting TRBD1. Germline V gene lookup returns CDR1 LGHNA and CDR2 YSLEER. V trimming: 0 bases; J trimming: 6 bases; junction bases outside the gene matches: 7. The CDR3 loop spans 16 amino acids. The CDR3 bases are TGCGCCAGCAGCCAAGATTACCAGGGGGCAAGTCAGCCCCAGCATTTT. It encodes CASSQDYQGASQPQHF.

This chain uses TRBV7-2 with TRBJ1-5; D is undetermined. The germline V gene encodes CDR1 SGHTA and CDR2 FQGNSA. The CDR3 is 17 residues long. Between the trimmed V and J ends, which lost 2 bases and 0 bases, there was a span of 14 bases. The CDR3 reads CASSLRAGTNSNQPQHF. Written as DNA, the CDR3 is TGTGCCAGCAGCTTACGGGCGGGAACTAATAGCAATCAGCCCCAGCATTTT.

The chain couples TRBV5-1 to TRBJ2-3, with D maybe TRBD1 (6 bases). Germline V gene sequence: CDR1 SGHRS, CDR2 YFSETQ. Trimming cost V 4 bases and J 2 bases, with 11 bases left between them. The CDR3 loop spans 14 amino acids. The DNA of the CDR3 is TGCGCCAGCAGCGCGACAGGTTCCACAGATACGCAGTATTTT. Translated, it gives CASSATGSTDTQYF.

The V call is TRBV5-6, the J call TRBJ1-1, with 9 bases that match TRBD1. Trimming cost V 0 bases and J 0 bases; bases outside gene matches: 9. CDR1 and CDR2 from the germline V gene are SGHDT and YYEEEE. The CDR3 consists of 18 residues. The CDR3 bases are TGTGCCAGCAGCTTGGACCTAGACAGGGGGTTATTGAACACTGAAGCTTTCTTT. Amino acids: CASSLDLDRGLLNTEAFF.

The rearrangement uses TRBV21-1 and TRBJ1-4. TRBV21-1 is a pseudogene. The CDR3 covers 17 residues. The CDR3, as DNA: TGTGCCAGCAGCATTGGGGACTTGTATGCAACTAATGAAAAACTGTTTTTT. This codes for CASSIGDLYATNEKLFF.

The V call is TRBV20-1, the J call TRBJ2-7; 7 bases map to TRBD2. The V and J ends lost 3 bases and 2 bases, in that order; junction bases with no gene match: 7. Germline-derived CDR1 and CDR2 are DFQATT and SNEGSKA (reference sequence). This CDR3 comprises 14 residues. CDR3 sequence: CSASSGGRTYEQYF. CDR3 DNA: TGCAGTGCTAGTTCGGGGGGACGTACCTACGAGCAGTACTTC.

CDR3 DNA sequence: TGTGCCAAACGAGGTCAACGGAAGACTTCTGGAAACACCATATATTTT. It translates to CAKRGQRKTSGNTIYF. The chain uses TRBV19 and TRBJ1-3; no firm D call. The CDR3 spans 16 residues. The germline V gene encodes CDR1 LNHDA and CDR2 SQIVND (reference sequence). Trimming stripped 10 bases from V and 1 base from J, with 20 bases between.

In nucleotides, the CDR3 is TGTGCCAGTAGTAACTTACTAGCGGGAGGGCCCAGGGGCGAGCAGTTCTTC. Translating gives CASSNLLAGGPRGEQFF. This chain links TRBV19 with TRBJ2-1; 13 bases agree with TRBD2. The CDR3 consists of 17 residues. The ends lost 4 bases at V and 10 bases at J; junction bases unmatched: 13. CDR1 is LNHDA, CDR2 SQIVND, per germline (reference sequence).

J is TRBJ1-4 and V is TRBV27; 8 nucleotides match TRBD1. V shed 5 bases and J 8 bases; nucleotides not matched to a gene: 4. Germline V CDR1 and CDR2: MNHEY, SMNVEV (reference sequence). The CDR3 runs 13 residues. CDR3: CASSQGAREKLFF. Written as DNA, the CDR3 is TGTGCCAGCAGTCAGGGGGCCAGGGAAAAACTGTTTTTT.